The 17 T cell receptor beta chains in this list originate from one sample, sequenced in a study of CD8+ T cells in alopecia areata. It was cDNA, reverse transcribed from extracted RNA, that served as the sequencing template. Sequencing was performed with immunoSEQ multiplex PCR; in TCRdb, only in-frame clones are kept and a portion is missing. The table records around 200,000 clones, about 60% of them present only once. Treatment defined: oral pan-JAK inhibitor, 5-10 mg twice daily. The specimen comprised CD8+ T cells sorted from blood, sampled at week 24, from a patient treated with tofacitinib. Receptors were obtained from a human donor with alopecia areata.

V is TRBV6-7 and J is TRBJ2-7; 7 nucleotides line up with TRBD1. TRBV6-7 is an ORF, with its function uncertain. The CDR3 is 15 residues long. V was clipped by 8 bases and J by 3 bases; unmatched bases: 13. CDR3 sequence: CASLRARGLLYEQYF. CDR3 DNA sequence: TGTGCCAGCCTAAGGGCAAGGGGGCTTCTCTACGAGCAGTACTTC.

The V gene is TRBV20-1, the J gene TRBJ2-7; TRBD1 is a possible D gene (5 bases). The V end lost 5 bases, the J end lost 7 bases, and 12 bases lay between the germline ends. Germline loops: CDR1 DFQATT, CDR2 SNEGSKA (reference sequence). The CDR3 has 11 residues. This CDR3 is CSAQGSREQYF. DNA for the CDR3: TGCAGTGCTCAGGGATCTAGAGAGCAGTACTTC.

This clone was seen a handful of times. The gene calls are TRBV19 and TRBJ1-5; perhaps TRBD1 as D (6 bases). The V end was cut by 5 bases, the J end by 0 bases, with 8 bases between. Germline CDR1 and CDR2: LNHDA and SQIVND (reference sequence). This CDR3 comprises 14 residues. CDR3 sequence (DNA): TGTGCCAGTAGTTGGGGGGCTAGCAATCAGCCCCAGCATTTT. Its protein is CASSWGASNQPQHF.

This clone has only a few counts. The chain recombines TRBV19 with TRBJ1-1, with a tentative D call TRBD1 (6 bases). Germline V gives CDR1 LNHDA, CDR2 SQIVND (reference sequence). The length of the CDR3 is 16 residues. The germline V and J ends were trimmed by 6 bases and 4 bases, with 21 bases remaining between them. The CDR3 protein is CASRWSIQGSVTEAFF. Here the CDR3 DNA reads TGTGCCAGTAGATGGTCCATACAGGGTTCGGTCACTGAAGCTTTCTTT.

This chain links TRBV29-1 with TRBJ1-2; 9 bases agree with TRBD1. The length of the CDR3 is 14 residues. Trimming took 5 bases from V and 2 from J; bases not matched to a gene: 6. Per germline, CDR1 SQVTM and CDR2 ANQGSEA. CDR3 in DNA: TGCAGCGTTCTTTGGACAGGGGCGAACTATGGCTACACCTTC. Its protein is CSVLWTGANYGYTF.

The J gene is TRBJ2-6, the V gene TRBV12-5; D possibly matches TRBD1 or TRBD2 (6 bases each). This CDR3 comprises 17 residues. Germline CDR1 and CDR2: LGHNT and FRNRAP. V dropped 1 base and J dropped 0 bases, with 10 bases sitting between them. CDR3 nucleotide sequence: TGTGCTAGTGGTTTGGCAGGGGAGGACTCTGGGGCCAACGTCCTGACTTTC. Translation gives CASGLAGEDSGANVLTF.

This sequence joins TRBV9 and TRBJ2-2, with 9 bases fitting TRBD1. The CDR3 extends over 16 amino acids. The V gene's germline CDR1 is SGDLS and CDR2 YYNGEE. Trimming at V came to 4 bases and at J to 4 bases, leaving 8 bases not matched to a gene. For the CDR3, the DNA is TGTGCCAGCAGCCAGGCCGGGACAGGGTTCACCGGGGAGCTGTTTTTT. Protein sequence: CASSQAGTGFTGELFF.

The chain is built from TRBV10-3 and TRBJ2-1, with D tentatively TRBD1 or TRBD2 (5 bases each). This CDR3 spans 11 amino acids. V lost 8 bases and J 9 bases, leaving 11 bases between the germline ends. CDR1 is ENHRY, CDR2 SYGVKD, per germline. CDR3 nucleotide sequence: TGTGCCATCTGGGAAGGGACTGAGCAGTTCTTC. Its translation is CAIWEGTEQFF.

The genes are TRBV7-8 and TRBJ2-3; no definite D call. With 1 base removed from V and 5 bases from J, the gap between germline ends came to 4 bases. CDR3 size: 12 residues. From germline, CDR1 is SGHVS and CDR2 FQNEAQ. The CDR3 DNA sequence: TGTGCCAGCAGCTTAGTGGGAGATACGCAGTATTTT. This codes for CASSLVGDTQYF.

This sequence joins TRBV2 and TRBJ2-7; D may be TRBD2 (5 bases). CDR3 length: 16 amino acids. V was clipped by 6 bases and J by 2 bases, with 20 bases between them. CDR1 SNHLY and CDR2 FYNNEI come from the germline V gene. The CDR3 DNA reads as TGTGCCAGCAGCCTCCATGGGAGCTGGGCAACCTACGAGCAGTACTTC. Translating it yields CASSLHGSWATYEQYF.

This chain uses TRBV25-1 with TRBJ2-2; D not certain. CDR1 is MGHDK, CDR2 SYGVNS, per germline. V lost 6 bases, J lost 5 bases, and 7 bases lay in between. The CDR3 extends over 12 amino acids. The CDR3 nucleotides read TGTGCCAGCAGGGTTCGGACCGGGGAGCTGTTTTTT. Protein: CASRVRTGELFF.

This chain uses TRBV10-3 with TRBJ1-2, with D unclear. Trimming left V 7 bases short and J 8 bases short, with 11 bases between. Germline V gene lookup returns CDR1 ENHRY and CDR2 SYGVKD. The CDR3 is 11 amino acids. The CDR3 nucleotides read TGTGCCATCATGGGAGGGCGAGGCTACACCTTC. Its protein is CAIMGGRGYTF.

This chain connects TRBV4-1 to TRBJ2-7, with D possibly being TRBD1 (6 bases). Germline lookup yields CDR1 MGHRA and CDR2 YSYEKL. The CDR3 totals 17 residues. The V gene lost 1 base and the J gene lost 0 bases, with 16 bases spanning the gap. The CDR3 nucleotides are TGCGCCAGCAGCCAAGTGACTCGGACAGTTAGCTCCTACGAGCAGTACTTC. Its translation is CASSQVTRTVSSYEQYF.

V gene TRBV30 combines with J gene TRBJ2-7, with D possibly TRBD2 on 5 matching bases. The germline V gene has CDR1 GTSNPN and CDR2 SVGIG (reference sequence). V lost 5 bases to trimming and J lost 1 base, with 9 bases between them. This CDR3 region has 12 residues. The DNA for the CDR3 is TGTGCCTGGGAGGGTGGGTCCTACGAGCAGTACTTC. Its translation: CAWEGGSYEQYF.

The chain recombines TRBV30 with TRBJ2-2, with D perhaps assigned TRBD1 or TRBD2 (5 bases each). Deletions cut 5 bases from V and 4 bases from J, with 11 bases between. The CDR3 is made up of 13 amino acids. From germline, CDR1 is GTSNPN and CDR2 SVGIG (reference sequence). The CDR3 DNA reads as TGTGCCTGGTTTCTGAGGGGCACCGGGGAGCTGTTTTTT. Protein product: CAWFLRGTGELFF.

J is TRBJ1-5 and V is TRBV6-1, with a possible D match to TRBD1 (5 bases). V was clipped by 1 base and J by 3 bases, with 13 bases between them. The CDR3 is made up of 16 amino acids. Germline CDR1 MNHNS, CDR2 SASEGT. CDR3 residues: CASSEEGSANNQPQHF. DNA of the CDR3: TGTGCCAGCAGTGAAGAGGGGTCTGCCAACAATCAGCCCCAGCATTTT.

The V call is TRBV29-1, the J call TRBJ2-2; D tentatively reads TRBD1 or TRBD2 (5 bases each). V was cut by 4 bases and J by 4 bases, with 10 bases left in between. Per germline, CDR1 SQVTM and CDR2 ANQGSEA. CDR3 length: 13 amino acids. The CDR3 reads CSVVWGRTGELFF. The CDR3 DNA is TGCAGCGTTGTTTGGGGACGCACCGGGGAGCTGTTTTTT.